The next 10 T cell receptor beta chains were all read from a single sample in a study of patients and donors after allogeneic stem cell transplantation. TCRdb reanalysed the RT-PCR reads using MiXCR and keeps one entry per CDR3 protein. Seen here are about 400,000 distinct CDR3 sequences, more than 15% observed once, and the top ten hold around 6.8%. Sequencing was performed on blood, either unsorted or a sorted T cell fraction (not recorded which). The receptors originated from a human donor who was either an allogeneic HSCT recipient or a stem cell or donor lymphocyte infusion donor (not recorded which). It is not recorded whose cells these are; they may come from a transplant donor.

This clonotype was detected a few times. The chain recombines TRBV19 with TRBJ1-1; D may be TRBD1 (6 bases). There are 14 residues in the CDR3. Germline lookup yields CDR1 LNHDA and CDR2 SQIVND (reference sequence). Trimming removed 2 bases from V and 4 bases from J, with 11 bases in between. The CDR3 sequence is CASSIIRGSTEAFF. The DNA of the CDR3 is TGTGCCAGTAGTATAATTAGGGGGAGCACTGAAGCTTTCTTT.

This clonotype was counted a few times. The chain has TRBV30 and TRBJ1-1, with a weak D call TRBD1 (5 bases). This CDR3 region has 12 residues. V lost 1 base, J lost 5 bases, and 8 bases lay in between. Germline CDR1 GTSNPN, CDR2 SVGIG (reference sequence). CDR3 nucleotides: TGTGCCTGGAGTGATAAGGGGACTGAAGCTTTCTTT. It is translated as CAWSDKGTEAFF.

This clonotype was observed a few times. The chain is built from TRBV6-4 and TRBJ2-2; TRBD2 agrees at 11 bases. Germline V gene sequence: CDR1 MRHNA, CDR2 SNTAGT. Unmatched junction bases numbered 10, after V lost 0 bases and J lost 1 base. The CDR3 totals 20 residues. CDR3 nucleotide sequence: TGTGCCAGCAGTGACTCGTGGCCTAGCGGGGGGCCGGGGAACACCGGGGAGCTGTTTTTT. This gives the protein CASSDSWPSGGPGNTGELFF.

This clonotype was seen a handful of times. The chain employs TRBV6-1 and TRBJ1-5, with D hard to call. The CDR3 is 14 amino acids. Germline V lookup: CDR1 MNHNS, CDR2 SASEGT. V was cut by 7 bases and J by 1 base, with 11 bases left in between. The chain's CDR3 is CASKLDGSNQPQHF. The CDR3 coding sequence is TGTGCCAGCAAGTTGGACGGAAGCAATCAGCCCCAGCATTTT.

This clonotype appeared many times. This chain joins TRBV29-1 and TRBJ2-3, with D perhaps TRBD1 (6 bases). There are 14 residues in the CDR3. Trimming pared 3 bases from V and 1 base from J, leaving 11 bases between. Germline V gene data show CDR1 as SQVTM and CDR2 as ANQGSEA. The CDR3 protein is CSVEGHDRTDTQYF. In nucleotides, the CDR3 is TGCAGCGTTGAGGGACACGACCGCACAGATACGCAGTATTTT.

In this sample, this clonotype turned up many times. The CDR3 loop is CASSYESGSYEQYF. The CDR3 region has the DNA TGTGCCAGCAGTTACGAGTCAGGGAGCTACGAGCAGTACTTC. The chain is built from TRBV6-5 and TRBJ2-7; D assignment may be TRBD1 or TRBD2 (5 bases each). Germline lookup yields CDR1 MNHEY and CDR2 SVGAGI. This CDR3 contains 14 residues. Trimming cost V 2 bases and J 3 bases, with 11 bases left between them.

In this sample, this clonotype is medium-sized. The V call is TRBV6-2 or TRBV6-3, the J call TRBJ2-4; D ambiguous. The CDR3 runs to 12 residues. The V gene lost 6 bases and the J gene lost 9 bases, with 12 bases spanning the gap. Germline CDR1 reads MNHEY; CDR2 reads SVGEGT. CDR3 loop: CASSAEGVIQYF. The CDR3 region has the DNA TGTGCCAGCAGCGCTGAAGGAGTCATTCAGTACTTC.

This clonotype was counted a few times. The rearrangement joins TRBV5-1 to TRBJ2-5; D gene ambiguous. Trimming took 4 bases from V and 0 from J, leaving 10 bases between them. The CDR3 runs 14 residues. Germline V CDR1 and CDR2: SGHRS, YFSETQ. This CDR3 is CASSQYLYQETQYF. The CDR3 nucleotides are TGCGCCAGCAGCCAATACCTTTACCAAGAGACCCAGTACTTC. The full variable domain, rest sourced from reference TRBV5-1 and TRBJ2-5, is KAGVTQTPRYLIKTRGQQVTLSCSPISGHRSVSWYQQTPGQGLQFLFEYFSETQRNKGNFPGRFSGRQFSNSRSEMNVSTLELGDSALYLCASSQYLYQETQYFGPGTRLLVL.

V usage is TRBV6-1 and J usage is TRBJ1-3; D uncertain. The V and J ends lost 6 bases and 0 bases respectively, with 18 bases between them. This CDR3 has 17 amino acids. From germline, CDR1 is MNHNS and CDR2 SASEGT. The CDR3 reads CASRRDTPSFSGNTIYF. As DNA, the CDR3 is TGTGCCAGCAGGCGTGACACCCCTTCCTTCTCTGGAAACACCATATATTTT.

CDR3 sequence reads: CSARGGYQETQYF. In nucleotides, the CDR3 is TGCAGCGCGCGCGGGGGCTACCAAGAGACCCAGTACTTC. The chain carries TRBV29-1 and TRBJ2-5; maybe TRBD2 (7 bases). Germline V gene data show CDR1 as SQVTM and CDR2 as ANQGSEA. The CDR3 extends over 13 amino acids. Trimming took 7 bases from V and 0 from J, leaving 12 bases between them.